The 10 T cell receptor beta chains listed next were all sequenced from one sample in a study of blood T cell repertoires in COVID-19. Clones were read by immunoSEQ multiplex PCR, and TCRdb kept only the in-frame ones, dropping some. The sample includes around 200,000 clones, around 85% of them seen just once. Material for sequencing was PBMCs or T cells enriched from blood (not recorded which). The receptors derive from a man aged 40-49 years who had recovered from COVID-19.

Here the CDR3 reads CAAIPRGGRPNTEAFF. CDR3 DNA sequence: TGTGCCGCGATCCCCCGGGGGGGGAGGCCGAACACTGAAGCTTTCTTT. The V gene is TRBV27, the J gene TRBJ1-1, with D tentatively TRBD1 (5 bases). The CDR3 has 16 amino acids. The germline V and J ends were trimmed by 11 bases and 1 base, with 23 bases remaining between them. Germline CDR1 and CDR2: MNHEY and SMNVEV (reference sequence).

The chain employs TRBV7-9 and TRBJ1-6; D not certain. The CDR3 is 14 amino acids. With 3 bases removed from V and 7 bases from J, the gap between germline ends came to 10 bases. Looked up from germline, CDR1 is SEHNR and CDR2 is FQNEAQ (reference sequence). CDR3 DNA: TGTGCCAGCAGCTTTCAAGGGAGAAATTCACCCCTCCACTTT. It specifies CASSFQGRNSPLHF.

The rearrangement joins TRBV9 to TRBJ2-4, with D perhaps matching TRBD1 (5 bases). The ends were cut back, 0 bases at V and 6 bases at J, with 13 bases in the middle. Per germline, CDR1 SGDLS and CDR2 YYNGEE. This CDR3 is 15 amino acids long. The CDR3 loop is CASSVGWGLGNIQYF. The CDR3 DNA sequence: TGTGCCAGCAGCGTAGGGTGGGGCCTGGGAAACATTCAGTACTTC. Variable domain in full (rest from reference TRBV9 and TRBJ2-4): DSGVTQTPKHLITATGQRVTLRCSPRSGDLSVYWYQQSLDQGLQFLIQYYNGEERAKGNILERFSAQQFPDLHSELNLSSLELGDSALYFCASSVGWGLGNIQYFGAGTRLSVL.

CDR3: CASSLGTGEYEQYF. DNA of the CDR3: TGTGCCAGCAGCTTAGGGACAGGGGAATACGAGCAGTACTTC. The gene calls are TRBV5-5 and TRBJ2-7; 10 bases are a match to TRBD1. From germline, CDR1 is SGHKS and CDR2 YYEKEE (reference sequence). The CDR3 is 14 residues long. Trimming removed 2 bases from V and 4 bases from J; junction bases left unmatched: 3.

This clone was picked up one time. The chain combines TRBV28 with TRBJ1-2; TRBD1 is a possible D gene (6 bases). V was pared by 10 bases and J by 8 bases, with 17 bases between. This CDR3 spans 12 amino acids. Germline assignment: CDR1 MDHEN and CDR2 SYDVKM. DNA for the CDR3: TGTGCCATCGCAGGGGACCGCTACGGCTACACCTTC. Amino acid sequence: CAIAGDRYGYTF.

This clone showed up just once. The CDR3 is CASTVRATNEKLFF. The CDR3 DNA sequence: TGTGCCAGCACGGTCAGGGCAACTAATGAAAAACTGTTTTTT. The V gene is TRBV2, the J gene TRBJ1-4, with D possibly matching TRBD1 (5 bases). Germline assignment: CDR1 SNHLY and CDR2 FYNNEI. Trimming removed 7 bases from V and 0 bases from J, with 9 bases in between. The CDR3 is 14 amino acids. Based on the CDR3 plus reference TRBV2 and TRBJ1-4, the full variable domain is EPEVTQTPSHQVTQMGQEVILRCVPISNHLYFYWYRQILGQKVEFLVSFYNNEISEKSEIFDDQFSVERPDGSNFTLKIRSTKLEDSAMYFCASTVRATNEKLFFGSGTQLSVL.

This rearrangement joins TRBV7-2 to TRBJ1-1, with D perhaps TRBD1 (6 bases). Germline loops: CDR1 SGHTA, CDR2 FQGNSA. The ends were cut back, 2 bases at V and 3 bases at J, with 13 bases in the middle. This CDR3 contains 15 residues. DNA for the CDR3: TGTGCCAGCAGCTTACAAACAGGGCGGGACACTGAAGCTTTCTTT. The encoded protein is CASSLQTGRDTEAFF.

V gene TRBV28 combines with J gene TRBJ1-1; 8 nucleotides line up with TRBD1. The CDR3 has 15 residues. Unmatched junction bases numbered 4, after V lost 3 bases and J lost 1 base. Germline assignment: CDR1 MDHEN and CDR2 SYDVKM. The CDR3 nucleotides read TGTGCCAGCAGTTTGTTCGGGACAGGGAACACTGAAGCTTTCTTT. Residues: CASSLFGTGNTEAFF.

The chain combines TRBV4-2 with TRBJ1-5, with 9 bases aligning to TRBD1. CDR1 LGHNA and CDR2 YNFKEQ come from the germline V gene. V gave up 2 bases and J gave up 5 bases; unmatched junction bases: 4. There are 15 residues in the CDR3. Here the CDR3 DNA reads TGTGCCAGCAGCCAATTCCGGACAGGGGATCAGCCCCAGCATTTT. Encoded protein: CASSQFRTGDQPQHF.

The J gene is TRBJ2-3, the V gene TRBV2; TRBD2 aligns across 8 bases. Trimming took 9 bases from V and 0 from J; bases not matched to a gene: 5. Per the germline V gene, CDR1 is SNHLY and CDR2 is FYNNEI. The CDR3 is 14 residues long. CDR3 loop: CASRGGISTDTQYF. For the CDR3, the DNA is TGTGCCAGTCGGGGGGGCATAAGCACAGATACGCAGTATTTT.